The 19 T cell receptor beta chains below were found in one sample sequenced in a study of blood T cells in healthy people across ages. Primers used in a second PCR of about 6 to 12 cycles were a sample-barcoded 5' primer and a J-beta primer mix. One entry per CDR3 protein, called by TCRdb with MiXCR from the 5' RACE reads. The sample has around 1,600,000 distinct CDR3 sequences, 42% seen once. Sequenced input: blood. The receptor set was obtained from a woman younger than 30 in good health.

The V gene is TRBV9, the J gene TRBJ2-4, with 9 bases aligning to TRBD2. This CDR3 is 14 amino acids long. The V segment lost 2 bases and the J segment 13 bases; nucleotides outside the gene matches: 10. The germline V gene encodes CDR1 SGDLS and CDR2 YYNGEE. This CDR3 reads CASSVGGRAREQYF. The CDR3, as DNA: TGTGCCAGCAGCGTCGGCGGGAGGGCACGTGAGCAGTACTTC. Full variable domain (missing parts from reference TRBV9 and TRBJ2-4): DSGVTQTPKHLITATGQRVTLRCSPRSGDLSVYWYQQSLDQGLQFLIQYYNGEERAKGNILERFSAQQFPDLHSELNLSSLELGDSALYFCASSVGGRAREQYFGAGTRLSVL.

The chain joins TRBV27 to TRBJ2-1, with D possibly matching TRBD2 (5 bases). Deletions cut 2 bases from V and 9 bases from J, with 14 bases between. Germline values: CDR1 MNHEY, CDR2 SMNVEV (reference sequence). There are 14 residues in the CDR3. CDR3 DNA sequence: TGTGCCAGCAGTTTAAGTCTAGAGGGCGTTGAGCAGTTCTTC. Translation gives CASSLSLEGVEQFF.

V is TRBV27 and J is TRBJ1-2; 7 nucleotides match TRBD1. The germline V gene has CDR1 MNHEY and CDR2 SMNVEV (reference sequence). V lost 8 bases to trimming and J lost 5 bases; unmatched junction nucleotides: 14. This CDR3 spans 15 amino acids. The CDR3 region is CASRSSRDSRYGYTF. CDR3 nucleotide sequence: TGTGCCAGCCGATCAAGCAGGGACAGCCGTTATGGCTACACCTTC.

The rearrangement links TRBV7-2 to TRBJ2-3, with TRBD2 identical over 8 bases. The CDR3 contains 16 residues. J lost 0 bases, V lost 1 base, and 3 bases had no gene match. CDR1 and CDR2 (germline): SGHTA, FQGNSA. For the CDR3, the DNA is TGTACCAGCAGCTTAGTAGCGGGAAGCAGCACAGATACGCAGTATTTT. This gives the protein CTSSLVAGSSTDTQYF.

The table lists this clonotype with a few counts. CDR3 loop: CASSYQGYYEQYF. The CDR3, as DNA: TGTGCCAGCAGTTACCAGGGTTACTACGAGCAGTACTTC. The chain carries TRBV6-2 or TRBV6-3 and TRBJ2-7, with D possibly being TRBD1 (5 bases). Germline CDR1 MNHEY, CDR2 SVGEGT. CDR3 length: 13 amino acids. V lost 2 bases and J 3 bases, leaving 8 bases between the germline ends.

V is TRBV4-3 and J is TRBJ1-3, with 8 bases lining up with TRBD1. Germline assignment: CDR1 LGHNA and CDR2 YSLEER. The junction had 4 bases not matched to a gene; V was cut back by 4 bases and J by 2 bases. The CDR3 is 15 amino acids. The CDR3 bases are TGCGCCAGCAGCCCAGGACAGGGCCCTGGAAACACCATATATTTT. Translated, it gives CASSPGQGPGNTIYF.

The rearrangement uses TRBV24-1 and TRBJ2-1; 10 bases match TRBD2. The better agreement between TRBJ2-7 and the DNA end casts doubt on the J call. From germline, CDR1 is KGHDR and CDR2 SFDVKD. The CDR3 runs to 17 residues. As DNA, the CDR3 is TGTGCCACCAGTCTAACGGGGCTAGCGGGGGCCTACAATGAGCAGTACTTC. Protein: CATSLTGLAGAYNEQYF.

This clonotype appeared many times. The chain uses TRBV7-2 and TRBJ2-6; D might be TRBD1 (6 bases). Trimming took 5 bases from V and 4 from J, leaving 12 bases between them. The CDR3 extends over 15 amino acids. The germline V gene has CDR1 SGHTA and CDR2 FQGNSA. CDR3 DNA: TGTGCCAGCAGCCTACAGGGTCCCGGGGCCAACGTCCTGACTTTC. Translation gives CASSLQGPGANVLTF.

The J gene is TRBJ1-1, the V gene TRBV9; 12 positions match TRBD1. The J segment lost 8 bases and the V segment lost 0 bases, leaving 8 bases of the junction unmatched. The germline CDR1 and CDR2 sequences are SGDLS and YYNGEE. This CDR3 contains 16 residues. CDR3 loop: CASSVGSGTGGVEAFF. The CDR3 DNA reads TGTGCCAGCAGCGTAGGCTCCGGGACAGGGGGCGTGGAAGCTTTCTTT.

This chain joins TRBV7-2 and TRBJ2-7; a possible D gene is TRBD1 (5 bases). The CDR3 extends over 16 amino acids. The V gene's germline CDR1 is SGHTA and CDR2 FQGNSA. Trimming removed 2 bases at V and 0 bases at J, with 14 bases between. CDR3: CASSLFGAPLSYEQYF. The CDR3 DNA follows: TGTGCCAGCAGCTTATTTGGGGCGCCCCTCTCCTACGAGCAGTACTTC.

The chain links TRBV3-1 to TRBJ1-4; D ambiguous. The length of the CDR3 is 15 residues. Germline V gives CDR1 LGHDT, CDR2 YNNKEL (reference sequence). The germline V and J ends were trimmed by 0 bases and 8 bases, with 13 bases remaining between them. CDR3 DNA: TGTGCCAGCAGCCAAGAACCCGGGCAGAGCGAAAAACTGTTTTTT. Protein product: CASSQEPGQSEKLFF.

A single count supports this clonotype. The gene calls are TRBV7-2 and TRBJ1-2; 8 bases fit TRBD1. The CDR3 is 13 amino acids. The J segment lost 8 bases and the V segment lost 5 bases, leaving 7 bases of the junction unmatched. Looked up from germline, CDR1 is SGHTA and CDR2 is FQGNSA. The CDR3, as DNA: TGTGCCAGCAGCAGAACAGGGGGTGAAGGCTACACCTTC. Its protein is CASSRTGGEGYTF.

The rearrangement joins TRBV7-9 to TRBJ1-5, with D uncertain. V gave up 3 bases and J gave up 5 bases, with 17 bases separating them. The V gene's germline CDR1 is SEHNR and CDR2 FQNEAQ (reference sequence). There are 16 residues in the CDR3. The CDR3, as DNA: TGTGCCAGCAGCTTGGTGTCCAGAGGGATCGATCAGCCCCAGCATTTT. This codes for CASSLVSRGIDQPQHF.

This clonotype showed up just once. This rearrangement joins TRBV12-3 or TRBV12-4 to TRBJ2-5, with D unresolved. The CDR3 is made up of 14 amino acids. V was clipped by 1 base and J by 1 base, with 7 bases between them. The CDR3 DNA reads TGTGCCAGCAGTTTAGAAATAATCCAAGAGACCCAGTACTTC. Translated: CASSLEIIQETQYF.

CDR3 nucleotides: TGTGCCAGCAGGGCCGAGGAACACTTTGAAGCTTTCTTT. It is translated as CASRAEEHFEAFF. This sequence joins TRBV2 and TRBJ1-1; D uncertain. The CDR3 totals 13 residues. Trimming removed 6 bases from V and 7 bases from J, with 15 bases in between. In germline, CDR1 is SNHLY, CDR2 FYNNEI.

V gene TRBV14 combines with J gene TRBJ2-5; 10 bases are shared with TRBD2. The CDR3 loop spans 17 amino acids. The J segment lost 11 bases and the V segment lost 3 bases, leaving 18 bases of the junction unmatched. CDR1 and CDR2 (germline): SGHDN, FVKESK. In DNA form, the CDR3 reads TGTGCCAGCAGCCAGGTTAGCGGGAGGAGGTTTGGGAATGAGCAGTACTTC. Translated, it gives CASSQVSGRRFGNEQYF. The entire variable domain, with the rest obtained from reference TRBV14 and TRBJ2-5, is as follows: EAGVTQFPSHSVIEKGQTVTLRCDPISGHDNLYWYRRVMGKEIKFLLHFVKESKQDESGMPNNRFLAERTGGTYSTLKVQPAELEDSGVYFCASSQVSGRRFGNEQYFGPGTRLLVL.

V is TRBV4-2 and J is TRBJ2-1, with D possibly TRBD2 on 6 matching bases. Trimming left V 0 bases short and J 7 bases short, with 16 bases between. Germline V gene sequence: CDR1 LGHNA, CDR2 YNFKEQ. This CDR3 spans 16 amino acids. The CDR3 DNA reads TGTGCCAGCAGCCAAGATTTCTCGGGAGCGGAGAATGAGCAGTTCTTC. It specifies CASSQDFSGAENEQFF.

This clonotype was observed a handful of times. The chain uses TRBV7-9 and TRBJ2-5; D might be TRBD1 (6 bases). Trimming removed 2 bases from V and 3 bases from J, with 13 bases in between. The CDR3 is 15 residues long. Germline loops: CDR1 SEHNR, CDR2 FQNEAQ (reference sequence). CDR3 sequence (DNA): TGTGCCAGCAGCTTAAGACAGGCCTTGGAAGAGACCCAGTACTTC. As protein: CASSLRQALEETQYF.

The V gene is TRBV20-1, the J gene TRBJ1-2, with a possible D match to TRBD1 (5 bases). Germline V gene data show CDR1 as DFQATT and CDR2 as SNEGSKA (reference sequence). The V end lost 6 bases, the J end lost 0 bases, and 17 bases lay between the germline ends. The CDR3 is 15 amino acids. The CDR3 sequence is CSAPAGTPANYGYTF. In nucleotides, the CDR3 is TGCAGTGCGCCTGCCGGGACGCCAGCTAACTATGGCTACACCTTC.